This entry describes one TCR beta chain. This clone was seen a handful of times. Its antigen specificity is not known. No much larger clone exists at a distance of one base, and base qualities are not known. Libraries were made using the immunoSEQ multiplex PCR assay. A mixture of 60 forward primers for TCR Vbeta segments and 13 reverse primers for TCR Jbeta segments was used in the multiplex PCR. Amplification of the CDR3 region of rearranged TCR beta genes was performed with a multiplex PCR assay on genomic DNA. On the Illumina HiSeq System, the amplified TCR beta libraries were sequenced as 87-base-pair reads. In the original analysis: A later analysis counted some 80 million unique TCR beta chains across the approximately 700 repertoires, and roughly 10 million of these chains were shared by at least two donors. A nearest-neighbor algorithm error-corrected the raw reads and collapsed the reads into unique sequences, merging closely related sequences to remove PCR and sequencing errors. V, D and J gene segments were assigned by aligning CDR3 sequences to IMGT reference sequences. For a sequence to be retained, at least a six-nucleotide match to both a V gene segment and a J gene segment was required. A rearrangement was called productive if the CDR3 had no stop codons and remained in frame with V and J, and every other rearrangement was called non-productive. CDR3 was defined by IMGT convention, running from the second conserved V-encoded cysteine to the conserved J-encoded phenylalanine. In an earlier analysis of around 570 of the donors, sequences lacking an unambiguous match to a single V gene segment were excluded. In an earlier analysis of 587 of the donors, a V segment was called functional when productive rearrangements were above 56.7%, and segregating when the standard deviation between donors exceeded 5%. A statistical classification framework was built to diagnose cytomegalovirus status from the catalog of TCR beta chain sequences. In a later analysis, V and J genes were assigned by comparing TCR nucleotide sequences against IMGT/GENE-DB human TR gene sequences. Using the TCRdist pipeline, a later analysis assigned CDR3 sequences along with most-parsimonious VDJ recombination scenarios. In a later analysis, each TCR beta chain was defined by its CDR3 amino acid sequence together with its V-gene family, and reads lacking a unique V-gene family were excluded. In a later analysis, 450 to 600 highly shared, low-generation-probability nucleotide sequences were removed to address suspected cross-contamination and a sequencing artifact. In a later analysis, a clonal expansion index was calculated for each public chain from normalized within-repertoire ranks of inferred template counts. A later analysis computed generation probabilities with a VDJ recombination model fitted to out-of-frame rearrangements, and checked the results against IGoR. In a later analysis, TCR-TCR, TCR-HLA and TCR-CMV co-occurrence was scored with hypergeometric tests, and a repertoire-size bias correction was applied to TCR pairs. In a later analysis, false discovery rates were estimated by permuting HLA or CMV assignments 20 times. In a later analysis, co-occurring TCRs were grouped with DBSCAN, and TCRdist sequence similarity was added when clustering was performed within HLA-allele-positive subsets. Repertoires with fewer than 30,000 or more than 120,000 public chains, plus five repertoires with anomalous nucleotide sharing, were excluded from co-occurrence clustering. The clones in this table, taken by TCRdb from immuneACCESS, are in-frame only. Not every clone is retained; where verified, under half of the shortfall comes from an unresolved V gene, and the cause of the rest is unknown. V, J and clone size are those of that table, while D and trimming were read from the DNA. The sample data list 150,000 to 200,000 clones, and 81% of these were observed just once. In total, the top ten clones hold more than 1.5% of the sample.

The cohort comprised around 700 healthy bone marrow donors. All cohort members were sampled while nominally healthy, although unrecorded immune exposures were likely present. The donor tested CMV seronegative and was one of the 352 seronegative cohort members. Every donor gave a peripheral blood sample, and the peripheral blood mononuclear cells from that sample were used for TCR beta sequencing. The Qiagen DNeasy Blood Extraction Kit was used to extract genomic DNA from the blood cell samples. The sample belongs to a study of cytomegalovirus exposure and HLA in healthy donors (dated by TCRdb to the late 2010s). Describing the broader study: In an earlier analysis of 587 of the donors, under 300 Gb of sequence data and roughly 100 million unique TCR beta sequences from some 170 million T cells were reported. The study aimed to test whether cataloging public T cell receptors could reveal signatures of past pathogen exposure. Along with the roughly 670-subject first cohort, a separate validation cohort of over a hundred different subjects was used. High-throughput TCR immunosequencing, statistical association of individual TCRs with disease status, and machine learning were combined to predict cytomegalovirus infection status. Of the roughly 420 genotyped donors, roughly 80% were placed in the genetic ancestry cluster associated with self-reported Caucasian donors. The study profiled the T cell repertoires of around 700 subjects by immunosequencing and related them to cytomegalovirus serostatus. Both class I and class II loci were covered by HLA typing, at four-digit resolution. Typing coverage differed by locus: A, B, C, DRB1 and DQB1 were typed in roughly 620-640 donors, DQA1 in approximately 520, DPA1 in some 570, and DPB1 in around 490. A later genetic analysis took genome-wide SNP genotypes for about three fifths of the 666 donors and used that subset as a discovery cohort. Every discovery cohort repertoire had been produced on one sequencing platform. In the later analysis, no new phenotypic data were used to find candidate immune exposures; instead, reliance was placed on TCR beta sequences and their occurrence across donors. On average, around 240,000 unique TCR beta nucleotide sequences were sequenced per donor among several hundred genotyped donors of the cohort, with roughly 18% of those sequences being non-productive. To study patterns of TCR occurrence, a later analysis re-analyzed previously published TCR beta repertoires from 700 or so donors and added high-resolution HLA genotyping. Roughly 300 gigabases of sequencing data and about 92 million unique TCR sequences made up an early release that covered 500 to 700 HLA-typed donors. In an earlier analysis of 550 to 700 of the donors, high-throughput TCR beta sequencing was used to judge whether each TCR beta V gene segment behaved as functional or pseudogenic. Alongside the repertoire data, information on donor age, sex, ethnicity and CMV serostatus was compiled. Because of strong linkage in the cohort, five DR-DQ haplotypes were treated as single units for association and clustering. Here is what the overall study found, with its caveats: The earlier analysis of 587 of the donors excluded some 15 rarely observed V segments, including chromosome 9 orphons, because counts were too low. A total of around 150 TCR beta chains were listed by the study as associated with cytomegalovirus. Some IMGT-functional V segments, including TRBV6-2 and TRBV6-3, could not be told apart with the 87-base-pair reads, so those segments were excluded. In a later genetic analysis, a missense DCLRE1C variant was associated with V-gene and J-gene trimming of TCR beta chains, and the association was replicated in an independent cohort. In a later analysis, around 15,000 TCR beta sequences were associated with specific HLA alleles at a false discovery rate of 0.05. According to a later analysis, most CMV-associated TCR beta chains appeared to be HLA-restricted, and the HLA associations seemed to be driven largely by CMV exposure. In both the original and validation cohorts, the classifier was reported to diagnose cytomegalovirus status with high specificity and sensitivity. Three of the identified cytomegalovirus-associated TCR beta chains were confirmed in vitro to be specific for cytomegalovirus antigens. Roughly uniform sequencing depth across donors was assumed in presence/absence analyses, although this assumption may not hold. Because HLA typing was missing for some donors at each locus, association tests included only the typed subset. In a later analysis, the rate of TCR association differed among HLA loci, with DRB1 alleles having the most associated TCRs and HLA-C alleles having the fewest. Most TCR sequences were observed very rarely across donors, whereas some public TCRs were present in many individuals. A later analysis found that HLA-associated TCR beta chains were more clonally expanded and had lower generation probabilities than equally common non-associated chains. In this cohort, only TCR beta chains were sequenced, and detectable features were limited by the absence of alpha or paired-chain data. A group of highly shared sequence variants was considered likely to be a technical artifact of the sequencing pipeline. According to the authors, the approach could potentially be generalized to other disease states and immunological phenotypes. The only immune exposure information available for the cohort was CMV serostatus. According to a later analysis, parvovirus B19, influenza, CMV and Epstein-Barr virus appeared linked to several top co-occurrence clusters. Correlated functional status among segregating V segments might be attributable to linkage disequilibrium, but an unknown experimental factor could not be ruled out. Compared with the roughly 700-donor mean, donors in an Asian-associated ancestry cluster had fewer N-insertions in productive TCRs, according to a later genetic analysis. An earlier analysis of 450 to 750 of the donors showed that most TCR beta V segments appeared in productive rearrangements either about 90% or about 30% of the time, which broadly matched IMGT annotations. Strong co-occurrence of HLA alleles, especially DR and DQ, made assigning TCR associations to individual alleles difficult. A further reported finding was that TCR beta sequences accurately predicted the HLA-A and HLA-B alleles for most subjects in the first cohort.

The germline ends are 8 bases apart after V is trimmed by 5 bases and J by 6 bases. The CDR3 sequence holds 11 residues, the cysteine and phenylalanine included. Only the CDR3 portion is preserved as DNA: 33 bases, with reading frame beginning at the first base. CDR1 is given as SGHAT and CDR2 as FQNNGV, both from the germline V gene. Material for sequencing was PBMCs. The receptor was isolated from a young man in good health and CMV-seronegative. The rearranged segments are TRBV11-2 and TRBJ2-7, with no D gene named confidently. The CDR3 amino acid sequence is: CASSPRPEQYF. Read as DNA, the sequence is TGTGCCAGCAGCCCCCGTCCCGAGCAGTACTTC.